This T cell receptor (beta chain) was found in a study of blood T cell repertoires in COVID-19. Study details: Samples representing acute and convalescent COVID-19 were sourced from the United States, Italy and Spain.

In the authors' workflow: Counts of nucleated cells, estimated from reference gene primer amplification, were obtained. Repertoires were generated with immunoSEQ multiplex PCR, while TCRdb's copy carries only in-frame clones and drops some. V and J calls and clone size come straight from that table; D and trimming were deduced from the DNA. The sample contains some 200,000 clones, roughly 80% of which appear only once. Germline values: CDR1 LNHDA, CDR2 SQIVND (reference sequence). V lost 1 base to trimming and J lost 4 bases; unmatched junction nucleotides: 0. The CDR3 consists of 13 residues. This receptor was taken from a man aged 35-49 years who had recovered from COVID-19. The rearrangement joins TRBV19 to TRBJ2-5, with 7 bases that match TRBD2. Material: PBMCs or T cells enriched from blood (not recorded which). The CDR3 DNA is TGTGCCAGTAGTATAGCGGGGGGAGAGACCCAGTACTTC. It specifies CASSIAGGETQYF.